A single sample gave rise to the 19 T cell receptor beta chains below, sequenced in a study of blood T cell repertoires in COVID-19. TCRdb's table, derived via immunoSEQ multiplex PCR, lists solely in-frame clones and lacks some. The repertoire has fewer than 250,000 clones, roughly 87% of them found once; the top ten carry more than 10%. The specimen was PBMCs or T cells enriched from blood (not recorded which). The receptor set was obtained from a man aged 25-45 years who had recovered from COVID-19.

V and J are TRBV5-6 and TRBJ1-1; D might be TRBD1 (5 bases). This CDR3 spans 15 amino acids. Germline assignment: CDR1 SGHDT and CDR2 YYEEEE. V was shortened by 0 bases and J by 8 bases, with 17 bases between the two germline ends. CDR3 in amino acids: CASSLAVPRVREAFF. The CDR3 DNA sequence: TGTGCCAGCAGCTTGGCGGTCCCCAGGGTACGGGAAGCTTTCTTT.

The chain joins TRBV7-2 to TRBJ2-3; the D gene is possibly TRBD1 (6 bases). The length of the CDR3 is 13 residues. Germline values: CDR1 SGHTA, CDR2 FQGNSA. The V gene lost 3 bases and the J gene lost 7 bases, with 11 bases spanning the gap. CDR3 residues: CASSFLGTYTQYF. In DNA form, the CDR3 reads TGTGCCAGCAGCTTTTTGGGGACATATACGCAGTATTTT.

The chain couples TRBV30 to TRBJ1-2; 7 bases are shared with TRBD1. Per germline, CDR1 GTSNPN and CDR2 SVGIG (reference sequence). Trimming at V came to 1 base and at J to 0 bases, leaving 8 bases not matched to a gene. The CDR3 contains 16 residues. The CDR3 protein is CAWSEGGLSANYGYTF. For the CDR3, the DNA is TGTGCCTGGAGTGAAGGGGGCCTGTCGGCTAACTATGGCTACACCTTC. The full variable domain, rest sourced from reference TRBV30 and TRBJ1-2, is SQTIHQWPATLVQPVGSPLSLECTVEGTSNPNLYWYRQAAGRGLQLLFYSVGIGQISSEVPQNLSASRPQDRQFILSSKKLLLSDSGFYLCAWSEGGLSANYGYTFGSGTRLTVV.

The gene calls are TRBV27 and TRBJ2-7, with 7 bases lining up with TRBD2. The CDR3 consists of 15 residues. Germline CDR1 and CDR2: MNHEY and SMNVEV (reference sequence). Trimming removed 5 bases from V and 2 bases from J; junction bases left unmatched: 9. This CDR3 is CASSPSGTKPYEQYF. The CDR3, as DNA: TGTGCCAGCAGTCCCTCCGGGACTAAACCCTACGAGCAGTACTTC.

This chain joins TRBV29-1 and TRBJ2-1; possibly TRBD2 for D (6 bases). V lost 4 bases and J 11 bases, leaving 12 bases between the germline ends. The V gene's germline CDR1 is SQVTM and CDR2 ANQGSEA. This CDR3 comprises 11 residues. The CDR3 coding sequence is TGCAGCGTTGTCGAACTAGCTCAGCAGTTCTTC. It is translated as CSVVELAQQFF.

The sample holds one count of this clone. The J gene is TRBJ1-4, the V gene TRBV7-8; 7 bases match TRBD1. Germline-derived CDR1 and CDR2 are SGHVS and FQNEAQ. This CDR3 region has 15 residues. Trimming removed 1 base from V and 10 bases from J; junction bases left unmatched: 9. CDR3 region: CASSLGLTGIGKLFF. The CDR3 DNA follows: TGTGCCAGCAGCTTAGGTCTGACAGGGATAGGAAAACTGTTTTTT. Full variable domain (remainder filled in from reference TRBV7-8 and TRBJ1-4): GAGVSQSPRYKVAKRGQDVALRCDPISGHVSLFWYQQALGQGPEFLTYFQNEAQLDKSGLPSDRFFAERPEGSVSTLKIQRTQQEDSAVYLCASSLGLTGIGKLFFGSGTQLSVL.

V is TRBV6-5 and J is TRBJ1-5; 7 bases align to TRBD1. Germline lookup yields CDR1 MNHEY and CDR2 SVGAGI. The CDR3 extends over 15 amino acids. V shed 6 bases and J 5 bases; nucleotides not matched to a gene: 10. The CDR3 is CASRLTDRAHQPQHF. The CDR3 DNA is TGTGCCAGCAGACTGACCGACAGGGCCCATCAGCCCCAGCATTTT.

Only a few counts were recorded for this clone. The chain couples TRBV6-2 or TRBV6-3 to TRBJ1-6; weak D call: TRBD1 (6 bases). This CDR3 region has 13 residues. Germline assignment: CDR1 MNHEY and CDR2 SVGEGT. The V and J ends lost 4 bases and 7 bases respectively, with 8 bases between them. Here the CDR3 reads CASSWDKNSPLHF. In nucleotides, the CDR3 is TGTGCCAGCAGTTGGGACAAAAATTCACCCCTCCACTTT.

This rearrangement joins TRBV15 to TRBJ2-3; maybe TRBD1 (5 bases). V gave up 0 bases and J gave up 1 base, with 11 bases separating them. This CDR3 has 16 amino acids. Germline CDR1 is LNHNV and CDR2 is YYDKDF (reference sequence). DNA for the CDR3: TGTGCCACCAGCAGAGATCTCGGCAGGGGCACAGATACGCAGTATTTT. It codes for CATSRDLGRGTDTQYF.

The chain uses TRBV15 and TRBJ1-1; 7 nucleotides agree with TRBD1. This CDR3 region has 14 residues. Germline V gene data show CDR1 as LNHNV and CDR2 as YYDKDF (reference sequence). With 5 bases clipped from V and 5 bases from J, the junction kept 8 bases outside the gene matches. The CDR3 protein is CATSFHRGKTEAFF. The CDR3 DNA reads TGTGCCACCAGCTTCCACAGGGGTAAGACTGAAGCTTTCTTT.

CDR3 in amino acids: CAWSLSVFEAFF. The DNA of the CDR3 is TGTGCCTGGAGTCTCTCAGTATTTGAAGCTTTCTTT. The chain couples TRBV30 to TRBJ1-1; D gene ambiguous. Germline lookup yields CDR1 GTSNPN and CDR2 SVGIG (reference sequence). Trimming removed 2 bases from V and 7 bases from J, with 11 bases in between. The CDR3 has 12 amino acids.

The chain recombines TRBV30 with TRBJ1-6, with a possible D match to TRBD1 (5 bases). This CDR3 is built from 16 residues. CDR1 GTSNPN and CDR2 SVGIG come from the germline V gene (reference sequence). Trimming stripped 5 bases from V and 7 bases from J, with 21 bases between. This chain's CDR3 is CAWHPRVRLGNSPLHF. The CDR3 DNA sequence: TGTGCCTGGCATCCCAGGGTACGGTTAGGGAATTCACCCCTCCACTTT.

The CDR3 sequence is CASSLANGPTDYYEQYF. CDR3 DNA: TGTGCCAGCAGCTTAGCGAATGGGCCCACCGATTACTACGAGCAGTACTTC. This rearrangement joins TRBV7-2 to TRBJ2-7; D unclear. CDR1 is SGHTA, CDR2 FQGNSA, per germline. This CDR3 has 17 amino acids. V was trimmed by 0 bases and J by 3 bases, leaving 18 bases between them.

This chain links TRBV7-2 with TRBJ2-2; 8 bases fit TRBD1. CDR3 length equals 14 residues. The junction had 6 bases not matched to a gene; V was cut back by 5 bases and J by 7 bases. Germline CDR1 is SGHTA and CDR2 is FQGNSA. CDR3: CASSRQGAFGELFF. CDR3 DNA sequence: TGTGCCAGCAGCCGGCAGGGGGCGTTCGGGGAGCTGTTTTTT.

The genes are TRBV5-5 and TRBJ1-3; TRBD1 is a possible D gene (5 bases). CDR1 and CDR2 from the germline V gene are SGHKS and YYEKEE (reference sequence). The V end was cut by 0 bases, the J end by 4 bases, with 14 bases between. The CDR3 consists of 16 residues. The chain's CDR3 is CASSLAARASGNTIYF. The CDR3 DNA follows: TGTGCCAGCAGCTTGGCTGCCAGGGCTTCGGGAAACACCATATATTTT.

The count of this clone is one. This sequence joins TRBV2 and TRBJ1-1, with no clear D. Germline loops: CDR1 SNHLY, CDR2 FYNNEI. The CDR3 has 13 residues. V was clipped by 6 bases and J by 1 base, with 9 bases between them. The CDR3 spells CASSPNPNTEAFF. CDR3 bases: TGTGCCAGCAGCCCTAACCCGAACACTGAAGCTTTCTTT. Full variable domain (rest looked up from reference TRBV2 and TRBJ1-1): EPEVTQTPSHQVTQMGQEVILRCVPISNHLYFYWYRQILGQKVEFLVSFYNNEISEKSEIFDDQFSVERPDGSNFTLKIRSTKLEDSAMYFCASSPNPNTEAFFGQGTRLTVV.

CDR3 sequence reads: CASSHGETAYEQYF. DNA for the CDR3: TGCGCCAGCAGCCATGGAGAGACGGCCTACGAGCAGTACTTC. The chain couples TRBV5-1 to TRBJ2-7; the D is unclear. CDR1 is SGHRS and CDR2 is YFSETQ in the germline V gene. V lost 4 bases and J 2 bases, leaving 13 bases between the germline ends. This CDR3 spans 14 amino acids.

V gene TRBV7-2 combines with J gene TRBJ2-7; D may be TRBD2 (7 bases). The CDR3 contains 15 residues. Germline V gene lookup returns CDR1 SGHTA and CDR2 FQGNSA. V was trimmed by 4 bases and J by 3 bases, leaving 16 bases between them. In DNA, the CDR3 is TGTGCCAGCAGCTCATGGCGGGGGCCCGACTACGAGCAGTACTTC. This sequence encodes CASSSWRGPDYEQYF.

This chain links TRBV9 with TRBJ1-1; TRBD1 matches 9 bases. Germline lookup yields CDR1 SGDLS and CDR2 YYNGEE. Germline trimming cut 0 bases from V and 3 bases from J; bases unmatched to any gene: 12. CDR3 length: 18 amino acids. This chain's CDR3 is CASSVAPDRGEVDTEAFF. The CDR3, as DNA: TGTGCCAGCAGCGTAGCACCGGACAGGGGTGAGGTGGACACTGAAGCTTTCTTT.